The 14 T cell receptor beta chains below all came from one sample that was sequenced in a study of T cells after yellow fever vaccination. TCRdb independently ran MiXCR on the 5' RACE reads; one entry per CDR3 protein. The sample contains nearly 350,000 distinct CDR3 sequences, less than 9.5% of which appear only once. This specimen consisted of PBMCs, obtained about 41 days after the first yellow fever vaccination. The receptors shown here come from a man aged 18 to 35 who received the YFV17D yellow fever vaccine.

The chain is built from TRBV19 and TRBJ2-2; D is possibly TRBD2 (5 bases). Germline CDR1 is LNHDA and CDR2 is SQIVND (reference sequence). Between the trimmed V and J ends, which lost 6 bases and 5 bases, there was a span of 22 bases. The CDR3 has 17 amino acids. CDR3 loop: CASRSWEFTIRTGELFF. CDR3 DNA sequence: TGTGCCAGTAGAAGTTGGGAGTTCACTATTCGAACCGGGGAGCTGTTTTTT. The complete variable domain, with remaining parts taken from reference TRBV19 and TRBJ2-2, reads DGGITQSPKYLFRKEGQNVTLSCEQNLNHDAMYWYRQDPGQGLRLIYYSQIVNDFQKGDIAEGYSVSREKKESFPLTVTSAQKNPTAFYLCASRSWEFTIRTGELFFGEGSRLTVL.

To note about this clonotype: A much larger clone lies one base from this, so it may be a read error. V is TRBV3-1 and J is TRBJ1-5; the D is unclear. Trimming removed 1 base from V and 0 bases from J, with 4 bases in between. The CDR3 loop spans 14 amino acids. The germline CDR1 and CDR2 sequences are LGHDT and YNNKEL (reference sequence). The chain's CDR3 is CASSQGSSNQPQHF. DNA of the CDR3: TGTGCCAGCAGCCAAGGCAGTAGCAATCAGCCCCAGCATTTT.

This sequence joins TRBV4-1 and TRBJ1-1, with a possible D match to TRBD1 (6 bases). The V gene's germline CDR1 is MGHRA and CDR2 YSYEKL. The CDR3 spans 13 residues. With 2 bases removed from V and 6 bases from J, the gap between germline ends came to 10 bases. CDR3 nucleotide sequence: TGCGCCAGCAGCCAACCGCAGGGGCCTGAAGCTTTCTTT. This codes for CASSQPQGPEAFF.

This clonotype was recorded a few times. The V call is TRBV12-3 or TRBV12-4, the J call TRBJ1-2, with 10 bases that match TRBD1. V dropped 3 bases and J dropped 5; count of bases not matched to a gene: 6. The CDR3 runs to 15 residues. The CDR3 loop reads CASSFRQGAWYGYTF. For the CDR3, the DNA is TGTGCCAGCAGTTTTAGACAGGGGGCATGGTATGGCTACACCTTC.

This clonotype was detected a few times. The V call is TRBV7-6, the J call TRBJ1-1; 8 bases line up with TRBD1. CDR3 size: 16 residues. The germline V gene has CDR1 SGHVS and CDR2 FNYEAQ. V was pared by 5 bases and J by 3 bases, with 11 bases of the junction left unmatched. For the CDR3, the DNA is TGTGCCAGCAGCCCAGGGGGCAGGGGGCTGGACACTGAAGCTTTCTTT. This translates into CASSPGGRGLDTEAFF.

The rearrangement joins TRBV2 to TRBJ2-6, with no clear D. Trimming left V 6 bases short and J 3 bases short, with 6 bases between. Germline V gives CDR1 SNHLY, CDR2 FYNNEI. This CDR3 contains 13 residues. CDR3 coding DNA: TGTGCCAGCAGGAATCTTGGGGCCAACGTCCTGACTTTC. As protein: CASRNLGANVLTF.

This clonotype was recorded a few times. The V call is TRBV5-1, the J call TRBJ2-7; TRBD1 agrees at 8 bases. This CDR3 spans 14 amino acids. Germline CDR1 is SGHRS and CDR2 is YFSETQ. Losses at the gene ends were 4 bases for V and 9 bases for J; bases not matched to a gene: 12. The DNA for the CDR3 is TGCGCCAGCAGCGGCGGGACAGGTTTCATCGGGCAGTACTTC. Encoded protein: CASSGGTGFIGQYF.

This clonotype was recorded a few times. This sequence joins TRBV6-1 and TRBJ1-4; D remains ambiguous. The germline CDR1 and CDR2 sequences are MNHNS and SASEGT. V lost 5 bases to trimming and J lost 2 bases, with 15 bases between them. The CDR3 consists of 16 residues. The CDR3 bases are TGTGCCAGCAGTCCCGACACGCTTATGACTAATGAAAAACTGTTTTTT. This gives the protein CASSPDTLMTNEKLFF.

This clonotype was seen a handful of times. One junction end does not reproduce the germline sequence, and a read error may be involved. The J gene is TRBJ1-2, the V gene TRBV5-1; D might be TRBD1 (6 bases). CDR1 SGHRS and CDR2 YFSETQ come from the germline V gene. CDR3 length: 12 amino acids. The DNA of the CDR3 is TGCGCCAGCAGATTGGACAGTGATGGCTACACCTTC. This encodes CASRLDSDGYTF.

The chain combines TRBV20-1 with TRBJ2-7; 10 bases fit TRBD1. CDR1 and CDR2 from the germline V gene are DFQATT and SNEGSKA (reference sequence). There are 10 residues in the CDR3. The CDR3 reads CSARGQGVYV. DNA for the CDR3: TGCAGTGCCCGCGGACAGGGGGTATATGTC.

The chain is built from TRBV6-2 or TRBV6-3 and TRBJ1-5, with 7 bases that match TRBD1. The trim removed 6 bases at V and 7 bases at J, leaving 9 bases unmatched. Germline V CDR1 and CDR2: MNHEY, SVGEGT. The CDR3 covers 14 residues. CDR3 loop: CASSSTGNEQPQHF. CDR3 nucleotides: TGTGCCAGCAGCTCGACAGGGAACGAGCAGCCCCAGCATTTT.

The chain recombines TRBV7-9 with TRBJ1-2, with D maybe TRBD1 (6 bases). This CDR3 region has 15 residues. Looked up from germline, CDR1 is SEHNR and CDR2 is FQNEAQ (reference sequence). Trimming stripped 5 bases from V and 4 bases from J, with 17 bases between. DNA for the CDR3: TGTGCCAGCAGCCTTGCGGGGGCGGCGGGCTATGGCTACACCTTC. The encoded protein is CASSLAGAAGYGYTF. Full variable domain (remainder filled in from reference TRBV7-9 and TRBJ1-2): DTGVSQNPRHKITKRGQNVTFRCDPISEHNRLYWYRQTLGQGPEFLTYFQNEAQLEKSRLLSDRFSAERPKGSFSTLEIQRTEQGDSAMYLCASSLAGAAGYGYTFGSGTRLTVV.

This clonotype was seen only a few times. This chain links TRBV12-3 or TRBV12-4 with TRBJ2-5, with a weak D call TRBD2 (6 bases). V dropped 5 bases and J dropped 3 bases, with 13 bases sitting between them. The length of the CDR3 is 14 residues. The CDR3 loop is CASSPGTLEETQYF. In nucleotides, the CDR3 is TGTGCCAGCAGTCCGGGGACTCTGGAAGAGACCCAGTACTTC.

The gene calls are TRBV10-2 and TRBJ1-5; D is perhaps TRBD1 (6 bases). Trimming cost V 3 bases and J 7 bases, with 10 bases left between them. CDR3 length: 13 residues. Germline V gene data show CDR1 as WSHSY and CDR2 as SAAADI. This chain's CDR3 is CASSDRGLQPQHF. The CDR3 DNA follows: TGCGCCAGCAGTGACCGGGGGCTACAGCCCCAGCATTTT.